These 3 T cell receptor beta chains originate from one sample sequenced in a study of cytomegalovirus exposure and HLA in healthy donors. Use of 60 Vbeta and 13 Jbeta primers characterized the PCR. Clones were sequenced by immunoSEQ multiplex PCR, and TCRdb holds only the in-frame ones, with some missing. This sample has about 150,000 clones, with 9.4% found just once. The sequenced sample consisted of PBMCs. These TCRs come from a male donor in good health and CMV-seronegative.

The chain recombines TRBV5-3 with TRBJ2-1, with TRBD2 matching 8 bases. TRBV5-3 is an open reading frame whose function is uncertain. The CDR3 extends over 14 amino acids. V lost 4 bases to trimming and J lost 5 bases; unmatched junction nucleotides: 5. CDR3 sequence reads: CARSVSGTNNEQFF. The CDR3 DNA follows: TGTGCCAGAAGCGTTAGCGGGACTAACAATGAGCAGTTCTTC.

This clone was detected only a few times. The gene calls are TRBV27 and TRBJ1-2; 8 bases agree with TRBD1. J was trimmed by 9 bases and V by 6 bases; bases with no gene match: 12. The CDR3 is 14 residues long. Germline CDR1 reads MNHEY; CDR2 reads SMNVEV (reference sequence). The CDR3 loop reads CASRPTSGGFSYTF. The DNA of the CDR3 is TGTGCCAGCAGGCCTACCTCAGGGGGCTTTAGCTACACCTTC.

J is TRBJ2-7 and V is TRBV4-1; tentatively, D is TRBD2 (6 bases). The CDR3 covers 13 residues. V lost 4 bases to trimming and J lost 3 bases, with 10 bases between them. Germline CDR1 is MGHRA and CDR2 is YSYEKL. DNA of the CDR3: TGCGCCAGCAGCCCCCGGGAGAACTACGAGCAGTACTTC. Its protein product is CASSPRENYEQYF.